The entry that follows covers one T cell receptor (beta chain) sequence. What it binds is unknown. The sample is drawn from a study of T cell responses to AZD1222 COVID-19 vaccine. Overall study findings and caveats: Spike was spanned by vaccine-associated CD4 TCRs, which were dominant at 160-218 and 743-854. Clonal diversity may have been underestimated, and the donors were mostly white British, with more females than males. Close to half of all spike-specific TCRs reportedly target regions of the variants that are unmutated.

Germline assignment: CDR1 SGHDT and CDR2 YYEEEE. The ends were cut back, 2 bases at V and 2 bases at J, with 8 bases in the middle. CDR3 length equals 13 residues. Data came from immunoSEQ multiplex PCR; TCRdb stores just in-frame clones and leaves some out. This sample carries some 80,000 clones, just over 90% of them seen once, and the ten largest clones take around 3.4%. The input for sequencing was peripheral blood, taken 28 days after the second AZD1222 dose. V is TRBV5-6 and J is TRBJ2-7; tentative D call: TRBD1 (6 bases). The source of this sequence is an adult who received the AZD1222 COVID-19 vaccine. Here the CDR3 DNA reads TGTGCCAGCAGCTTCAGGGGTCCCTACGAGCAGTACTTC. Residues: CASSFRGPYEQYF.